The clone carrying this TCR beta chain was found a few times. Its antigen is not identified. CDR3 length: 17 residues. Germline V lookup: CDR1 MDHEN, CDR2 SYDVKM. The ends were cut back, 3 bases at V and 1 base at J, with 18 bases in the middle. Each molecule of TCR cDNA was tagged with one unique molecular identifier. MiXCR, run by TCRdb on the 5' RACE reads, gives a single entry per CDR3 protein. Among some 100,000 distinct CDR3 sequences listed, approximately 12% were seen once. The data stem from a study of spatial heterogeneity in lung cancer. Regarding time point: sample taken at primary tumor resection. Extraction of whole RNA from tumor, nontumor lung or frozen PBMC preceded unsorted sequencing. Samples were donated by 72 untreated early-stage non-small cell lung cancer patients. Notes on the study in general: In blood, ubiquitous expanded tumor TCRs appeared more at resection than follow-up.

Sequenced here: PBMCs, sampled at surgery. The V and J genes are TRBV28 and TRBJ1-1, with D possibly matching TRBD1 (5 bases). The origin of this receptor is a male donor with early-stage non-small cell lung cancer. The chain's CDR3 is CASSLGGAGTGNTEAFF. For the CDR3, the DNA is TGTGCCAGCAGTTTGGGTGGGGCAGGGACTGGGAACACTGAAGCTTTCTTT.